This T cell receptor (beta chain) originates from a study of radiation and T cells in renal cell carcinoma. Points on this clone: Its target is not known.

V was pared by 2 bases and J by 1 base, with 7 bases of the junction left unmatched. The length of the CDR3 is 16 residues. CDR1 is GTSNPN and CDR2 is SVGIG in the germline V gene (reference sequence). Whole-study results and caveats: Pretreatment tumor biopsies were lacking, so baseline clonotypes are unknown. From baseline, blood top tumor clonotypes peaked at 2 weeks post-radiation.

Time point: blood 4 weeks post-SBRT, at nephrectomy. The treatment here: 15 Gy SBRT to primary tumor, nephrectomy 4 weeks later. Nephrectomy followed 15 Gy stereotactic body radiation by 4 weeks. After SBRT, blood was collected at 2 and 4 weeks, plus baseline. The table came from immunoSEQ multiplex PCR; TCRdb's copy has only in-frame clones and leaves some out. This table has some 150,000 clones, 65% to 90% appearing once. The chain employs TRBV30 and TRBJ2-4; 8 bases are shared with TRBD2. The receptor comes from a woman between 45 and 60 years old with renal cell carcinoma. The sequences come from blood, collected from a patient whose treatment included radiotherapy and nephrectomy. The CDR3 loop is CAWSLGGGPAKNIQYF. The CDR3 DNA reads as TGTGCCTGGAGTCTAGGCGGGGGGCCCGCCAAAAACATTCAGTACTTC. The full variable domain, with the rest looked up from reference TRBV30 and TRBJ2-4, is SQTIHQWPATLVQPVGSPLSLECTVEGTSNPNLYWYRQAAGRGLQLLFYSVGIGQISSEVPQNLSASRPQDRQFILSSKKLLLSDSGFYLCAWSLGGGPAKNIQYFGAGTRLSVL.